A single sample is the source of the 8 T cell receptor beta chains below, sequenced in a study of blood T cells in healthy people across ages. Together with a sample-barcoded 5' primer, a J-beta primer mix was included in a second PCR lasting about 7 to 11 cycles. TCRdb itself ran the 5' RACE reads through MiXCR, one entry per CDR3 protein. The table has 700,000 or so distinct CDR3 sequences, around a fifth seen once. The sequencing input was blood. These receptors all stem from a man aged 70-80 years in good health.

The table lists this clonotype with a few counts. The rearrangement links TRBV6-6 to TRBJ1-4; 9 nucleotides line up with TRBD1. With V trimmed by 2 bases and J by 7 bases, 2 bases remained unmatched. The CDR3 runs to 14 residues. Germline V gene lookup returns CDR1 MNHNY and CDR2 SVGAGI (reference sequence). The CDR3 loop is CASSYGTGSEKLFF. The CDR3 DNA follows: TGTGCCAGCAGTTACGGGACAGGGAGTGAAAAACTGTTTTTT.

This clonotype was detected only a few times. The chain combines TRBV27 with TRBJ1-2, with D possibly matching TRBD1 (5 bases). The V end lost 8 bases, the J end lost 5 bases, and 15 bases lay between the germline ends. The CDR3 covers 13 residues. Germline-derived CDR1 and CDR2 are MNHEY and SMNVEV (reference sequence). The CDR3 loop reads CASGRGAVYGYTF. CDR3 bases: TGTGCCAGCGGGCGCGGGGCGGTATATGGCTACACCTTC.

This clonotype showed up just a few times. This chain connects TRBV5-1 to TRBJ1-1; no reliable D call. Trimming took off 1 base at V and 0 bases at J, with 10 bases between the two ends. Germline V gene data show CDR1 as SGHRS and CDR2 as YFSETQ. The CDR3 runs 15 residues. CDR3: CASSLSTVLNTEAFF. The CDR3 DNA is TGCGCCAGCAGCTTGTCTACAGTCCTGAACACTGAAGCTTTCTTT.

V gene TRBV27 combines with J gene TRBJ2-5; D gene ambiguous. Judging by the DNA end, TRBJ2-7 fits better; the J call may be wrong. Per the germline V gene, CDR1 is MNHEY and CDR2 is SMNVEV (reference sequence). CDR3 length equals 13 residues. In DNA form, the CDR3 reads TGTGCCACAGCAGCCTCAACCTCCTACGAGCAGTACTTC. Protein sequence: CATAASTSYEQYF.

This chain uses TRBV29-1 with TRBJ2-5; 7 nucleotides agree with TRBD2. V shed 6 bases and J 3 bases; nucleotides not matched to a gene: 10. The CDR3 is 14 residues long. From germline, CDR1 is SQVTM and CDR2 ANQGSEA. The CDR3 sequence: CSVGLASGKETQYF. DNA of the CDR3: TGCAGCGTGGGACTGGCTAGCGGAAAAGAGACCCAGTACTTC.

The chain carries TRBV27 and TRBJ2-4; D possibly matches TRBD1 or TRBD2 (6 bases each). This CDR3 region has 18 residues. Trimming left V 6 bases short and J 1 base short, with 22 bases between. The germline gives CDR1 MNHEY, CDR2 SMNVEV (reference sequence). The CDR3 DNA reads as TGTGCCAGCAGGACCACCCAAAGGGGGGTTGGGGCCAAAAACATTCAGTACTTC. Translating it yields CASRTTQRGVGAKNIQYF.

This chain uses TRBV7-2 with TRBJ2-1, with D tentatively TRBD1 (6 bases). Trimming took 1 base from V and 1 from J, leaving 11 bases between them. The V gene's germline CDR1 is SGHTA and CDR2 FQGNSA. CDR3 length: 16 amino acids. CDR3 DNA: TGTGCCAGCAGCTTAGTAGGCAGGGGATCCTACAATGAGCAGTTCTTC. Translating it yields CASSLVGRGSYNEQFF.

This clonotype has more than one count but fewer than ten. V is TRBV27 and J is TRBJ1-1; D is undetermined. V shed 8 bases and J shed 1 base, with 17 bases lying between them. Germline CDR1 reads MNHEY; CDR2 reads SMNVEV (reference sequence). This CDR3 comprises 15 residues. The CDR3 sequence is CASSTLITGNTEAFF. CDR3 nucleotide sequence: TGTGCCAGCTCGACCTTAATAACCGGGAACACTGAAGCTTTCTTT.